This record covers a single TCR beta chain. Its antigen is unknown. It has no much larger one-base neighbor in the sample; base qualities were not kept. This sample was taken from a study of memory CD4+ T cells and cytomegalovirus serostatus (dated 2019 in TCRdb). A note on the overall study: The 35 or so healthy Belgian adults in the cohort included 9 who were CMV seropositive and 24 who were CMV seronegative. To replicate a published TCR-based CMV serostatus classifier, the study sequenced CD4+ memory TCRbeta repertoires from a Belgian cohort whose cytomegalovirus serostatus was known. Study-wide conclusions, independent of this receptor: For predicting CMV serostatus, the median bootstrapped AUC was 0.95 using the original framework and almost 0.93 using a US-trained random forest. A median bootstrapped AUC of almost 0.96 with a 95% CI of 0.76-1.00 was achieved on the Belgian cohort by the original-framework classifier. Of 164 previously reported CMV-associated TCRbeta sequences, approximately 70 appeared in the CD4+ memory repertoires, each in one to five individuals. The results were read as suggesting that the CMV-associated TCR signature is, for the most part, present in the CD4+ memory repertoire. Only CD4+CD45RO+ memory cells were sequenced, in contrast to the original study, in which naive and memory CD4+ and CD8+ populations were covered.

V is reduced by 5 bases and J by 6 bases, leaving a spacing of 11 bases between them. CDR1 SGHTA and CDR2 FQGNSA were looked up in the germline V gene. The CDR3 starts with the cysteine, ends with the phenylalanine, and has 13 residues. Only CDR3 DNA is held: 39 bases, read in frame from base 1. Single viable CD3+CD4+CD8-CD45RO+ cells were sorted as memory CD4+ T cells on a FACSAria II. CMV serostatus was assessed using a Roche Elecsys assay, by which serum IgG against CMV pp150, pp28, p38 and p52 was detected. Following thawing, total CD4+ T cells were enriched through positive selection using CD4 magnetic microbeads. The samples came from a different study that was designed specifically to examine the CD4+ T cell memory repertoire. Following standard operating procedures, peripheral blood mononuclear cells were isolated and cryopreserved, while serum was kept at -80 degrees C. The staining relied on CD3-PerCP (BW264/56), CD4-APC (RPA-T4), CD45RO-PE (UCHT1) and CD8-Pacific Orange (3B5) antibodies, and Sytox blue was used to exclude non-viable cells.

Genomic DNA was extracted from sorted cells with the Quick-DNA Microprep Kit. Amplification of TCRbeta DNA was done with the immunoSEQ hsTCRbeta kit, following the protocol from the manufacturer. An Illumina MiSeq instrument was used to sequence the TCRbeta libraries. As for how the authors treated the data: Following removal of out-of-frame sequences, a few million distinct TCRbeta sequences were retained, with an average of around 70,000 per individual. Two values were used to score each individual: the count of under 200 previously reported CMV-associated TCRbeta sequences and the total count of productive distinct TCRbeta sequences. A beta-binomial model was reimplemented in Python, and random forests from scikit-learn, run with default parameters, were trained on data from the US cohort. Classifier performance on the Belgian cohort was summarized as median AUC with percentile confidence intervals calculated over 10,000 bootstrap iterations. Not all clones reach the TCRdb copy of this immuneACCESS table, which keeps in-frame sequences only. Checked studies attribute under half of the gap to unresolved V genes and leave the rest unexplained. V, J and clone size derive from that table, while D and trimming were established from the DNA sequence. The sample records roughly 76,000 clones, just under 80% of which are singletons. 2.5% to 3% of the sample lies in the top ten.

The sequence came from an adult in good health and CMV-seropositive. The sequencing input was memory CD4+ T cells from blood. The sequence joins TRBV7-2 to TRBJ2-4; no D gene call is confident. The CDR3 has the sequence CASSDRRRNIQYF. The sequence in DNA is TGTGCCAGCAGCGACCGGCGGAGAAACATTCAGTACTTC.